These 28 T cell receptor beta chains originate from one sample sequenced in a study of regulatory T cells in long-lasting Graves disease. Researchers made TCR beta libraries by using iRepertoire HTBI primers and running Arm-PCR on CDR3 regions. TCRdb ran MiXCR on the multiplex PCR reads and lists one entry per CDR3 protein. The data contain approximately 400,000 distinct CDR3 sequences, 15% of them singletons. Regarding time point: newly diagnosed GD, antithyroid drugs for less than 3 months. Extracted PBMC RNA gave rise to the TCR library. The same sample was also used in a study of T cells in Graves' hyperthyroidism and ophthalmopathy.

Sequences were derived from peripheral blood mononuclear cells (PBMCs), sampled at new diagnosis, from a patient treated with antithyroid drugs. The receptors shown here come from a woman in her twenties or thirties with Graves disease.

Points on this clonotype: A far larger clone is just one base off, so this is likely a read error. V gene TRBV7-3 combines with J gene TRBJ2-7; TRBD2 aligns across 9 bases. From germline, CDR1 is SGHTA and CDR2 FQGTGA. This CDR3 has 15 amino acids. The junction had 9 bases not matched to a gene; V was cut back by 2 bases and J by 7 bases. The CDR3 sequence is CASSLVVAGVGEQYF. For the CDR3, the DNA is TGTGCCAGCAGCTTAGTGGTAGCGGGAGTTGGGGAGCAGTACTTC. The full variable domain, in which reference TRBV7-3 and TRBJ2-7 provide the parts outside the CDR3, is GAGVSQTPSNKVTEKGKYVELRCDPISGHTALYWYRQSLGQGPEFLIYFQGTGAADDSGLPNDRFFAVRPEGSVSTLKIQRTERGDSAVYLCASSLVVAGVGEQYFGPGTRLTVT.

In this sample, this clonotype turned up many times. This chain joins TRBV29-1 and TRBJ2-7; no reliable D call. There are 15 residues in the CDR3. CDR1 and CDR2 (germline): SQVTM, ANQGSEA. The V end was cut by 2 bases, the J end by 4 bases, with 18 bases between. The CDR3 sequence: CSVEKRSKEWYEQYF. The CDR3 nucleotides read TGCAGCGTTGAAAAGAGGTCTAAAGAATGGTACGAGCAGTACTTC.

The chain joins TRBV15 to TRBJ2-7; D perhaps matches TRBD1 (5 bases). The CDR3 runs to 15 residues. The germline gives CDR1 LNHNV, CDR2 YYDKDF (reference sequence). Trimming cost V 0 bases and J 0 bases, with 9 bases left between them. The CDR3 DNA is TGTGCCACCAGCAGAGATAGAGGACACTCCTACGAGCAGTACTTC. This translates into CATSRDRGHSYEQYF.

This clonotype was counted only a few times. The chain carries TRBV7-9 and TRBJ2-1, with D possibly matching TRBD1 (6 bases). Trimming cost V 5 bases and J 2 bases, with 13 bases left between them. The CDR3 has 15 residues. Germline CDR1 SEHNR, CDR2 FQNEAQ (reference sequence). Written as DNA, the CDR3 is TGTGCCAGCAGCCGGGACACCCCAACCTACAATGAGCAGTTCTTC. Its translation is CASSRDTPTYNEQFF.

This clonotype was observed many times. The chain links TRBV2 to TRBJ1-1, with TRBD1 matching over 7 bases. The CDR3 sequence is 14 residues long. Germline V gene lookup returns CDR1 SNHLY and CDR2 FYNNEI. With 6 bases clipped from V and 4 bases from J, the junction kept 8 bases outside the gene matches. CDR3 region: CASSPTTGITEAFF. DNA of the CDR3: TGTGCCAGCAGCCCAACGACAGGGATCACTGAAGCTTTCTTT.

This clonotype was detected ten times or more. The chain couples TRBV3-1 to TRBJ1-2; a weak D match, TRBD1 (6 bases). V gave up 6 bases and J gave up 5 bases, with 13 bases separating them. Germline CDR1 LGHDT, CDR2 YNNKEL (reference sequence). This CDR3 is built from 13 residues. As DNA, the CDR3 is TGTGCCAGCAGGAACAGGGTTGGATATGGCTACACCTTC. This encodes CASRNRVGYGYTF. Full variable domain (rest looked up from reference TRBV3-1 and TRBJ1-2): DTAVSQTPKYLVTQMGNDKSIKCEQNLGHDTMYWYKQDSKKFLKIMFSYNNKELIINETVPNRFSPKSPDKAHLNLHINSLELGDSAVYFCASRNRVGYGYTFGSGTRLTVV.

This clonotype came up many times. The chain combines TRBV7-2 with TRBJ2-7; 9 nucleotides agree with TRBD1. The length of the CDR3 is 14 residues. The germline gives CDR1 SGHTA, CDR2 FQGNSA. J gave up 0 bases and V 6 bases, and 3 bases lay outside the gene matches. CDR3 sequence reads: CASRLGQGSYEQYF. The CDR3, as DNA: TGTGCCAGCAGACTGGGACAGGGCTCCTACGAGCAGTACTTC.

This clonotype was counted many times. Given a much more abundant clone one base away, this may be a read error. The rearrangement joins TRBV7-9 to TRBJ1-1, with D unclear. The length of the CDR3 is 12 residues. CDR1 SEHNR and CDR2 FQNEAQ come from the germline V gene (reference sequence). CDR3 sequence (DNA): TGTGCCAGCACCTTAATGAACACTGAAGCTTTCTTT. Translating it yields CASTLMNTEAFF. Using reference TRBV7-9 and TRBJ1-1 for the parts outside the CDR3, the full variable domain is DTGVSQNPRHKITKRGQNVTFRCDPISEHNRLYWYRQTLGQGPEFLTYFQNEAQLEKSRLLSDRFSAERPKGSFSTLEIQRTEQGDSAMYLCASTLMNTEAFFGQGTRLTVV.

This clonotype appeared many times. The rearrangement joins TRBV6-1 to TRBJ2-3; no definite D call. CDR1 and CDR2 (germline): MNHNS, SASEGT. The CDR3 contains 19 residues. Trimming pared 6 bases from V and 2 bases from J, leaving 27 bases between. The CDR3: CASSSVDGLERPYTDTQYF. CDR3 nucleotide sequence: TGTGCCAGCAGCTCCGTGGATGGGTTAGAACGACCGTACACAGATACGCAGTATTTT.

The CDR3 spells CAWSRGVSYEQYF. The CDR3 nucleotides read TGTGCCTGGAGTAGAGGTGTCAGCTACGAGCAGTACTTC. This chain links TRBV30 with TRBJ2-7; D unclear. The CDR3 is 13 amino acids. Germline V lookup: CDR1 GTSNPN, CDR2 SVGIG (reference sequence). V gave up 2 bases and J gave up 3 bases, with 11 bases separating them.

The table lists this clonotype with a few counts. The CDR3 loop is CASNSLDQPQHF. The DNA for the CDR3 is TGTGCCAGCAACAGCCTTGATCAGCCCCAGCATTTT. V usage is TRBV7-9 and J usage is TRBJ1-5; D call uncertain. V lost 7 bases, J lost 5 bases, and 9 bases lay in between. Germline lookup yields CDR1 SEHNR and CDR2 FQNEAQ (reference sequence). The CDR3 sequence is 12 residues long. Using reference TRBV7-9 and TRBJ1-5 for the parts outside the CDR3, the full variable domain is DTGVSQNPRHKITKRGQNVTFRCDPISEHNRLYWYRQTLGQGPEFLTYFQNEAQLEKSRLLSDRFSAERPKGSFSTLEIQRTEQGDSAMYLCASNSLDQPQHFGDGTRLSIL.

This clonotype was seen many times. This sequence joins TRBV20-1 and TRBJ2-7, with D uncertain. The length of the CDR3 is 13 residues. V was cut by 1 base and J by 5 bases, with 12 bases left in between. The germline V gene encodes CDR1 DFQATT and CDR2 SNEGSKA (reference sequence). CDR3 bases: TGCAGTGCTAGAGCCAGATTTCTCAACGAGCAGTACTTC. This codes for CSARARFLNEQYF.

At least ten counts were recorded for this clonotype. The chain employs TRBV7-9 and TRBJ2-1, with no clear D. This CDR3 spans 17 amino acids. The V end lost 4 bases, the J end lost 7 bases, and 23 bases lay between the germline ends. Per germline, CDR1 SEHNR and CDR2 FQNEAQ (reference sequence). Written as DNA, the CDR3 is TGTGCCAGCAGCTGGCTGGCCCTCGGCTCAAGATATAATGAGCAGTTCTTC. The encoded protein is CASSWLALGSRYNEQFF.

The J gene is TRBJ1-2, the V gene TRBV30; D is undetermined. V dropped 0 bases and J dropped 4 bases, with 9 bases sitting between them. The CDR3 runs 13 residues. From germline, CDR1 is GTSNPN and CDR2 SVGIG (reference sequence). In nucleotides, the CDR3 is TGTGCCTGGAGTGTCTACGCTCCCTATGGCTACACCTTC. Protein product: CAWSVYAPYGYTF.

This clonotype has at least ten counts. DNA for the CDR3: TGTGCCACCAGTGATAAGGGGAACGCTTTTCAAGAGACCCAGTACTTC. This codes for CATSDKGNAFQETQYF. The rearrangement uses TRBV24-1 and TRBJ2-5, with a possible D match to TRBD1 (5 bases). This CDR3 spans 16 amino acids. The germline V and J ends were trimmed by 3 bases and 2 bases, with 15 bases remaining between them. Germline lookup yields CDR1 KGHDR and CDR2 SFDVKD.

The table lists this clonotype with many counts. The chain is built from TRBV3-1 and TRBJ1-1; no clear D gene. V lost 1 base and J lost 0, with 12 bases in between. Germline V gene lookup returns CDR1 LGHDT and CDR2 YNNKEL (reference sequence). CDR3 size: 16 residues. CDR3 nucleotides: TGTGCCAGCAGCCAAGGCGGGAAGCGGATGAACACTGAAGCTTTCTTT. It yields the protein CASSQGGKRMNTEAFF.

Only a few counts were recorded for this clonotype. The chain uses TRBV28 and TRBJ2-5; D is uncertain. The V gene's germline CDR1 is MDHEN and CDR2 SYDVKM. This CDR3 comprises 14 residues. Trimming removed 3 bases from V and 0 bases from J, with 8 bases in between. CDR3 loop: CASSFESDQETQYF. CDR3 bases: TGTGCCAGCAGTTTTGAAAGCGACCAAGAGACCCAGTACTTC.

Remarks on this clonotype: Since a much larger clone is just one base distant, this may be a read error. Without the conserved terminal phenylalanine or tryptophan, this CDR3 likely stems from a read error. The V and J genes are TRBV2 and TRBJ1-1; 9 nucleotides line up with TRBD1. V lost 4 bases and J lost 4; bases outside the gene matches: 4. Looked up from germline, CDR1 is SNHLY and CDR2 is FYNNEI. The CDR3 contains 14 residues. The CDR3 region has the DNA TGTGCCAGCAGTGGGACAGGGGTTGGCACTGAAGCTTTCTTG. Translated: CASSGTGVGTEAFL.

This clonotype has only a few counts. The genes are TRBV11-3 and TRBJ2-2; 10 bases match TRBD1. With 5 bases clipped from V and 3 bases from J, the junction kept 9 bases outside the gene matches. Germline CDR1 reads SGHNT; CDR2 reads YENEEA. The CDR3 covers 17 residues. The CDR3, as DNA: TGTGCCAGCAGCGAGACGGGGACAGGGGTCTACACCGGGGAGCTGTTTTTT. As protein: CASSETGTGVYTGELFF.

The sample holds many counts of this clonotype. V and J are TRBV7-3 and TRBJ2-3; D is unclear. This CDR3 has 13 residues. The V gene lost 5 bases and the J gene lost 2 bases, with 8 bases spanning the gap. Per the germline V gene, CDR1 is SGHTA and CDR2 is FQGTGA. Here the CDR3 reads CASSPIPTDTQYF. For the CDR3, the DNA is TGTGCCAGCAGCCCCATACCCACAGATACGCAGTATTTT.

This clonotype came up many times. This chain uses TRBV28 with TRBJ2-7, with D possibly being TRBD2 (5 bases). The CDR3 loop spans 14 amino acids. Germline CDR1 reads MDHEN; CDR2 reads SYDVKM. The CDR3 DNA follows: TGTGGGGCCGCGGGCTCAGGAATCTCCTACGAGCAGTACTTC. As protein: CGAAGSGISYEQYF.

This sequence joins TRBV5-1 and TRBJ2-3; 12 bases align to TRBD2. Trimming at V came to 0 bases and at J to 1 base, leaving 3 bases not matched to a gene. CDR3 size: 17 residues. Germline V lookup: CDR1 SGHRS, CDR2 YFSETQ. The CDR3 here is CASSLGLAGAGTDTQYF. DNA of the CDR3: TGCGCCAGCAGCTTGGGACTAGCGGGAGCGGGCACAGATACGCAGTATTTT.

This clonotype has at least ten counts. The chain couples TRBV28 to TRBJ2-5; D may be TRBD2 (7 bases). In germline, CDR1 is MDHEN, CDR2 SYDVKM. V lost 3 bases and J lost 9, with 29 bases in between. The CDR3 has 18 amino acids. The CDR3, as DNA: TGTGCCAGCAGTTTGGGTGTAAGCGGGAAAGGGGGAAGAATGTCCCAGTACTTC. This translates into CASSLGVSGKGGRMSQYF.

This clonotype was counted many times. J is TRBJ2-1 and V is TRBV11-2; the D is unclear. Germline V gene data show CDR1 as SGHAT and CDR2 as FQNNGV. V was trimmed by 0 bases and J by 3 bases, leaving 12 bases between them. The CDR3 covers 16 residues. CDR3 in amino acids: CASSLDLGYGYNEQFF. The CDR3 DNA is TGTGCCAGCAGCTTAGATCTGGGGTATGGCTACAATGAGCAGTTCTTC.

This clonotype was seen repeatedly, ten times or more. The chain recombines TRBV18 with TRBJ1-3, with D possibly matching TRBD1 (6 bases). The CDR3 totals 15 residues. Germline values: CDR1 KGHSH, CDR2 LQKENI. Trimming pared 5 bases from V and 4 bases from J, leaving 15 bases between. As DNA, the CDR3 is TGTGCCAGCTCATCTCAGGGGTCATCCGGAAACACCATATATTTT. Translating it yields CASSSQGSSGNTIYF. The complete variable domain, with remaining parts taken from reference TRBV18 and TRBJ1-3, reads NAGVMQNPRHLVRRRGQEARLRCSPMKGHSHVYWYRQLPEEGLKFMVYLQKENIIDESGMPKERFSAEFPKEGPSILRIQQVVRGDSAAYFCASSSQGSSGNTIYFGEGSWLTVV.

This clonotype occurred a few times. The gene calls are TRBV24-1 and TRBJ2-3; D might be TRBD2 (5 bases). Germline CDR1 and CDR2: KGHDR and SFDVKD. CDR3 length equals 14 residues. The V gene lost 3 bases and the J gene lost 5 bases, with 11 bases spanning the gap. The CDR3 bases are TGTGCCACCAGTGATATCGCGGGTCTAGATACGCAGTATTTT. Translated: CATSDIAGLDTQYF.

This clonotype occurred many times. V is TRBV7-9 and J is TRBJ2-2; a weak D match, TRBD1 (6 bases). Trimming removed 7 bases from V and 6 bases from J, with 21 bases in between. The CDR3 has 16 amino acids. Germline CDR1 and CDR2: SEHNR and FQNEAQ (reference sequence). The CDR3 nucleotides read TGTGCCAGCACTCGGCGTCCGGCAGGGGCATCCGGGGAGCTGTTTTTT. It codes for CASTRRPAGASGELFF.

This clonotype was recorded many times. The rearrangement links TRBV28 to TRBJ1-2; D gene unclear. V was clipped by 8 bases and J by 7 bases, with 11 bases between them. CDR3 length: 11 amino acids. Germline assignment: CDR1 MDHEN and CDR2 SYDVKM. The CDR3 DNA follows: TGTGCCAGCGCCCACTCGATTGGCTACACCTTC. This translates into CASAHSIGYTF.